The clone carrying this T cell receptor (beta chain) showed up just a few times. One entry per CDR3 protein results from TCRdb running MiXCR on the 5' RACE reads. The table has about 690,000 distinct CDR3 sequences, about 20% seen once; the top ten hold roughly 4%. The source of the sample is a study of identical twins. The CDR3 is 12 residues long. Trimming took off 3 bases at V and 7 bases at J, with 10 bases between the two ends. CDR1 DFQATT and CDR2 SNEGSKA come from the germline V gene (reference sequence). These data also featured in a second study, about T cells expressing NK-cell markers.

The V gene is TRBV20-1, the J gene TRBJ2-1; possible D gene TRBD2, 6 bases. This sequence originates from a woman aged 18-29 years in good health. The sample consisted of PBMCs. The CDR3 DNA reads TGCAGTGCTAGGTGGAGGGATAATGAGCAGTTCTTC. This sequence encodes CSARWRDNEQFF.